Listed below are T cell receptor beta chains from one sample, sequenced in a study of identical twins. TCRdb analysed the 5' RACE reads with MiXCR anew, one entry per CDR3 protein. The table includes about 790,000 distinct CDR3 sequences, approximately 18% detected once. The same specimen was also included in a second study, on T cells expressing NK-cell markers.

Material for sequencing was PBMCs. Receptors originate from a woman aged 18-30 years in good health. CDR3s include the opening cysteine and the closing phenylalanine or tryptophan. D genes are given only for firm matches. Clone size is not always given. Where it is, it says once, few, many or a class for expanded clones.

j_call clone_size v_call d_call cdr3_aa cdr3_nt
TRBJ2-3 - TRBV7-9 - CASSLEGEVTSTDTQYF TGTGCCAGCAGCCTAGAAGGGGAGGTTACTAGCACAGATACGCAGTATTTT
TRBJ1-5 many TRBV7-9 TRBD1 CASSQGEQPQHF TGTGCCAGCAGCCAGGGGGAACAGCCCCAGCATTTT
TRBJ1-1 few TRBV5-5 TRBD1 CASVGTDGMLNTEAFF TGTGCCAGCGTCGGGACAGACGGGATGTTGAACACTGAAGCTTTCTTT
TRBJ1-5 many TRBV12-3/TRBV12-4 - CASSFRSNQPQHF TGTGCCAGCAGTTTTCGGAGCAATCAGCCCCAGCATTTT
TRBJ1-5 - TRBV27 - CASSSWGATDQPQHF TGTGCCAGCAGTTCCTGGGGGGCAACAGATCAGCCCCAGCATTTT
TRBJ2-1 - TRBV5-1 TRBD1 CASSLNPRTGPYYNEQFF TGCGCCAGCAGCTTGAATCCCCGGACAGGGCCTTACTACAATGAGCAGTTCTTC
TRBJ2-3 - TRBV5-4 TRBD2 CASSLGAGKADTQYF TGTGCCAGCAGCTTAGGAGCGGGAAAGGCAGATACGCAGTATTTT
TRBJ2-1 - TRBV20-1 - CSASTGPTYNEQFF TGCAGTGCTTCCACAGGGCCTACCTACAATGAGCAGTTCTTC
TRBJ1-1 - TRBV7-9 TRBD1 CASSGTAVLNTEAFF TGTGCCAGCAGCGGGACAGCTGTTTTGAACACTGAAGCTTTCTTT
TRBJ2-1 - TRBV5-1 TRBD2 CASSFGTSGGADEQFF TGCGCCAGCAGCTTCGGGACTAGCGGGGGGGCCGATGAGCAGTTCTTC
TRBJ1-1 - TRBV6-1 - CASSAGRGTEAFF TGTGCCAGCAGTGCCGGGAGGGGGACTGAAGCGTTCTTT
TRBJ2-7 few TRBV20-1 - CSAGLQRYEQYF TGCAGTGCTGGATTACAGCGCTACGAGCAGTACTTC
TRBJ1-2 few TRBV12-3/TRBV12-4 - CASSFVGFNYGYTF TGTGCCAGCAGTTTTGTGGGCTTTAACTATGGCTACACCTTC
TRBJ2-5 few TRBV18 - CASSPLDPRETQYF TGTGCCAGCTCACCCTTGGACCCCAGGGAGACCCAGTACTTC
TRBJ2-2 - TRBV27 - CASSSPDGDTGELFF TGTGCCAGCAGTTCCCCCGACGGCGACACCGGGGAGCTGTTTTTT
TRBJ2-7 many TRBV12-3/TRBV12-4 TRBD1 CASSLSGQGSYEQYF TGTGCCAGCAGTTTATCCGGACAGGGATCCTACGAGCAGTACTTC
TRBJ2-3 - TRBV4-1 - CASSQVGRSSTDTQYF TGCGCCAGCAGCCAAGTGGGTAGGAGCAGCACAGATACGCAGTATTTT
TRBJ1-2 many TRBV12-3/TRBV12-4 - CASSYTGTLRGGYTF TGTGCCAGCAGTTATACCGGGACCCTCCGCGGGGGCTACACCTTC
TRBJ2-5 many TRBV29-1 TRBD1 CSVVRTGVSRRETQYF TGCAGCGTTGTTCGGACAGGAGTTTCTCGGCGAGAGACCCAGTACTTC
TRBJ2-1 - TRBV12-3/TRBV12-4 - CASSWTENEQFF TGTGCCAGCAGCTGGACTGAAAATGAGCAGTTCTTC
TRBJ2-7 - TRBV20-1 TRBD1 CSAQRGTGGSYEQYF TGCAGTGCTCAAAGGGGCACAGGGGGCTCCTACGAGCAGTACTTC
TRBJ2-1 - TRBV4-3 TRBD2 CASSRDTGTTGYNEQFF TGCGCCAGCAGCCGAGACACCGGGACTACGGGTTACAATGAGCAGTTCTTC
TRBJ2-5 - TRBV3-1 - CASSHTPGETQYF TGTGCCAGCAGCCATACCCCGGGGGAGACCCAGTACTTC
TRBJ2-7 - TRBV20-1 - CSAKSDTYEQYF TGCAGTGCTAAGTCAGACACCTACGAGCAGTACTTC
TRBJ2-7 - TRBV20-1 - CSASAHYEQYF TGCAGTGCCTCGGCCCACTACGAGCAGTACTTC
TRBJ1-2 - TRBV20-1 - CSAGGGSEFGGYTF TGCAGTGCTGGGGGGGGATCCGAATTTGGCGGCTACACCTTC
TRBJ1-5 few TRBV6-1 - CASRHQALGNQPQHF TGTGCCAGCAGGCACCAGGCCTTAGGCAATCAGCCCCAGCATTTT
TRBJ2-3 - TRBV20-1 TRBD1 CSASSGQGEDTQYF TGCAGTGCTAGTTCGGGACAGGGGGAAGATACGCAGTATTTT
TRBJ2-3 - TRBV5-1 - CASSYTTSSTDTQYF TGCGCCAGCAGCTACACGACATCTAGCACAGATACGCAGTATTTT
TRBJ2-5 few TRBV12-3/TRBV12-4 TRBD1 CASGWTGGGETQYF TGTGCCAGCGGATGGACAGGGGGTGGAGAGACCCAGTACTTC
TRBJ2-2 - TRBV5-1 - CASSLSIGVELFF TGCGCCAGCAGCTTGAGCATTGGTGTGGAGCTGTTTTTT
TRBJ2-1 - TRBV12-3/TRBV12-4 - CASSLSRSGSYNEQFF TGTGCCAGCAGTCTTAGCCGGTCAGGCTCCTACAATGAGCAGTTCTTC
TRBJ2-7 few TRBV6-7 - CASSPRDLFYEQYF TGTGCCAGCAGTCCCCGGGACCTTTTCTACGAGCAGTACTTC
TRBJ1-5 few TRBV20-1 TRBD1 CSARLGQSPQPQHF TGCAGTGCTAGGCTGGGACAGTCGCCCCAGCCCCAGCATTTT
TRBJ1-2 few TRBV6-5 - CASSYSPERGYTF TGTGCCAGCAGTTACTCTCCAGAACGCGGCTACACCTTC
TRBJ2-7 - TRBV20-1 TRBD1 CSATGGESYEQYF TGCAGTGCTACAGGGGGCGAATCCTACGAGCAGTACTTC
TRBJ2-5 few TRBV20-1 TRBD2 CSARGIRGLKSETQYF TGCAGTGCTAGAGGGATTAGGGGACTAAAGTCAGAGACCCAGTACTTC
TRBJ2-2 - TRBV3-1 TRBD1 CASSQDQFIRLDRENTGELFF TGTGCCAGCAGCCAAGATCAGTTCATACGCTTGGACAGGGAGAACACCGGGGAGCTGTTTTTT
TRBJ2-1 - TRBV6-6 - CASRQSEQFF TGTGCCAGCAGGCAGAGTGAGCAGTTCTTC
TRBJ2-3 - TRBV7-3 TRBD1 CASSLGQGRYTDTQYF TGTGCCAGCAGCTTAGGACAGGGCCGGTACACAGATACGCAGTATTTT
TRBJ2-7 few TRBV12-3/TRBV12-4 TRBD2 CASSFAGGGDEQYF TGTGCCAGCAGTTTTGCGGGAGGAGGGGACGAGCAGTACTTC
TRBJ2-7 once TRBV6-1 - CASSRGVAAPYEQYF TGTGCCAGCAGCAGAGGGGTAGCGGCGCCCTACGAGCAGTACTTC
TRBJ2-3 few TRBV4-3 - CASGLTDTQYF TGCGCCAGCGGCCTCACAGATACGCAGTATTTT
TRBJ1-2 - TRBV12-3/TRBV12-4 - CASSFGESNGYTF TGTGCCAGCAGTTTTGGGGAGTCGAATGGCTACACCTTC
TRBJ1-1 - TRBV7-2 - CASSFELGRYAEAFF TGTGCCAGCAGCTTCGAATTAGGGAGGTACGCTGAAGCTTTCTTT
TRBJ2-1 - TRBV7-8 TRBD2 CASSPRIAGEGFF TGTGCCAGCAGCCCGAGAATAGCGGGAGAGGGATTCTTC